Sequencing of this T cell receptor beta chain was carried out in a study of blood T cell repertoires in COVID-19. Study-level information: Donors in the United States, Italy and Spain gave samples during acute or convalescent COVID-19. Nucleic acid was either cDNA or gDNA, and it came from T cells, B-cell-depleted T cells, or PBMCs.

Original handling: Amplified reference gene primers provided the basis for estimating nucleated cell counts. Sequencing was performed with immunoSEQ multiplex PCR; in TCRdb, only in-frame clones are kept and a portion is missing. That table is the source of V, J and clone size, and D and trimming were worked out from the DNA. The repertoire holds 50,000 to 60,000 clones, with around nine tenths as singletons. Source material: peripheral blood. This sequence was found in an older man with active or convalescent COVID-19.

CDR3 in DNA: TGTGCCAGCAGTCGACAGGAAAATCAGCCCCAGCATTTT. It yields the protein CASSRQENQPQHF. This rearrangement joins TRBV6-6 to TRBJ1-5, with D tentatively TRBD1 (6 bases). The CDR3 runs to 13 residues. CDR1 MNHNY and CDR2 SVGAGI come from the germline V gene (reference sequence). Between the trimmed V and J ends, which lost 5 bases and 4 bases, there was a span of 9 bases.